This T cell receptor beta chain was recovered during a study of CD8+CD57+ T cells in acquired aplastic anemia. There are 15 residues in the CDR3. Trimming removed 0 bases at V and 6 bases at J, with 12 bases between. Germline lookup yields CDR1 LGHDT and CDR2 YNNKEL (reference sequence). Using genomic DNA as the template, TCR beta VDJ and CDR3 profiling was carried out. TCRdb fed the reads into MiXCR, producing one record per CDR3 protein. This table has around 430,000 distinct CDR3 sequences, over 25% appearing once. Patients sequenced had flow cytometry evidence of CD8+CD57+ cell expansion. This clonotype was detected a few times.

This TCR came from a human donor with aplastic anemia. Sequencing was performed on sorted CD4+, CD8+, or CD8+CD57+ T cells (not recorded which) from PBMCs. The chain uses TRBV3-1 and TRBJ2-1; D not resolved. CDR3: CASSQELDSLNEQFF. DNA of the CDR3: TGTGCCAGCAGCCAAGAACTCGACTCCCTCAATGAGCAGTTCTTC.